The 32 T cell receptor beta chains below were found in one sample sequenced in a study of blood T cells in healthy people across ages. A J-beta primer mix and a sample-barcoded 5' primer were used in a second PCR of roughly 7 to 12 cycles. TCRdb reprocessed the 5' RACE reads with MiXCR, giving one entry per CDR3 protein. This sample has around 990,000 distinct CDR3 sequences, with almost 25% found just once. The data also belong to a second study, concerning T cells of mothers and their children.

Material for sequencing was blood. The receptors originated from a girl aged 2 to 9 in good health.

The V and J genes are TRBV7-9 and TRBJ2-7; no clear D. The V end lost 5 bases, the J end lost 4 bases, and 9 bases lay between the germline ends. Per the germline V gene, CDR1 is SEHNR and CDR2 is FQNEAQ (reference sequence). The CDR3 runs 12 residues. The CDR3 DNA reads as TGTGCCAGCAGCCTTTTCGCGTACGAGCAGTACTTC. It is translated as CASSLFAYEQYF.

The V and J genes are TRBV6-2 or TRBV6-3 and TRBJ2-1; 9 nucleotides agree with TRBD1. In germline, CDR1 is MNHEY, CDR2 SVGEGT. After removal of 6 bases from V and 2 bases from J, the junction contained 5 bases not matched to a gene. The CDR3 loop spans 15 amino acids. CDR3 sequence: CASRPRDRAYNEQFF. DNA of the CDR3: TGTGCCAGCAGGCCTCGGGACAGGGCCTACAATGAGCAGTTCTTC.

As to this clonotype: Compared with germline, one end of the junction differs, possibly owing to a read error. CDR3 bases: TGTGCCAGCAGGATAAGCGCAGTAATAGACTTC. Protein product: CASRISAVIDF. This chain connects TRBV6-1 to TRBJ2-4; no reliable D call. This CDR3 contains 11 residues. Germline CDR1 MNHNS, CDR2 SASEGT.

This chain connects TRBV29-1 to TRBJ2-7; D is possibly TRBD1 or TRBD2 (6 bases each). Between the trimmed V and J ends, which lost 4 bases and 5 bases, there was a span of 18 bases. The CDR3 runs to 14 residues. Germline V gene sequence: CDR1 SQVTM, CDR2 ANQGSEA. The CDR3, as DNA: TGCAGCGTTGTATCTCGGAACAGGGAGGACGAGCAGTACTTC. It translates to CSVVSRNREDEQYF.

This clonotype was recorded many times. The CDR3 coding sequence is TGTGCCAGTAGTATGGGACTTGAGGAGCAGTTCTTC. It is translated as CASSMGLEEQFF. The chain carries TRBV19 and TRBJ2-1, with a weak D call TRBD2 (6 bases). The V gene's germline CDR1 is LNHDA and CDR2 SQIVND (reference sequence). Trimming removed 3 bases from V and 10 bases from J, with 10 bases in between. The length of the CDR3 is 12 residues.

This clonotype was picked up many times. The chain uses TRBV29-1 and TRBJ1-2; TRBD1 matches 10 bases. Germline V gene sequence: CDR1 SQVTM, CDR2 ANQGSEA. V lost 3 bases and J lost 7; bases outside the gene matches: 2. CDR3 length equals 12 residues. Here the CDR3 reads CSVDGDRGGYTF. CDR3 bases: TGCAGCGTTGATGGGGACAGGGGTGGCTACACCTTC. The variable domain in full, with the rest retrieved from reference TRBV29-1 and TRBJ1-2, is SAVISQKPSRDICQRGTSLTIQCQVDSQVTMMFWYRQQPGQSLTLIATANQGSEATYESGFVIDKFPISRPNLTFSTLTVSNMSPEDSSIYLCSVDGDRGGYTFGSGTRLTVV.

The V call is TRBV12-3 or TRBV12-4, the J call TRBJ2-5, with D tentatively TRBD2 (5 bases). Trimming cost V 5 bases and J 4 bases, with 14 bases left between them. CDR3 length: 14 amino acids. DNA of the CDR3: TGTGCCAGCAGTCTTACCGGGATAGGAGAGACCCAGTACTTC. Its protein product is CASSLTGIGETQYF.

The chain joins TRBV7-9 to TRBJ2-3; the D gene is possibly TRBD2 (6 bases). The CDR3 covers 17 residues. Germline values: CDR1 SEHNR, CDR2 FQNEAQ (reference sequence). Trimming removed 2 bases at V and 5 bases at J, with 20 bases between. CDR3 coding DNA: TGTGCCAGCAGCTTACACTTTAGGGACTCTCCCCAAGATACGCAGTATTTT. It encodes CASSLHFRDSPQDTQYF.

The chain has TRBV29-1 and TRBJ2-3, with D perhaps assigned TRBD1 or TRBD2 (6 bases each). This CDR3 is 11 amino acids long. The ends were cut back, 6 bases at V and 4 bases at J, with 8 bases in the middle. Germline assignment: CDR1 SQVTM and CDR2 ANQGSEA. The CDR3 reads CSVRGPDTQYF. The CDR3 nucleotides read TGCAGCGTCCGGGGGCCAGATACGCAGTATTTT.

This clonotype was observed many times. CDR3: CSAGSNGYTF. In DNA, the CDR3 is TGCAGTGCAGGATCGAATGGCTACACCTTC. V usage is TRBV20-1 and J usage is TRBJ1-2; no firm D call. CDR3 size: 10 residues. V lost 6 bases and J lost 6, with 8 bases in between. Germline V lookup: CDR1 DFQATT, CDR2 SNEGSKA (reference sequence).

This clonotype was counted a few times. The chain employs TRBV6-2 or TRBV6-3 and TRBJ2-5; tentatively, D is TRBD1 (5 bases). The DNA end lines up better with TRBJ2-7; the J call may be wrong. Germline-derived CDR1 and CDR2 are MNHEY and SVGEGT. The CDR3 has 14 residues. For the CDR3, the DNA is TGTGCCAGCAGTCTGACAGCTTTAGCCTACGAGCAGTACTTC. Translated, it gives CASSLTALAYEQYF.

There are a few counts of this clonotype. The rearrangement joins TRBV9 to TRBJ2-1; 8 nucleotides agree with TRBD2. After removal of 4 bases from V and 1 base from J, the junction contained 19 bases not matched to a gene. Germline-derived CDR1 and CDR2 are SGDLS and YYNGEE. The CDR3 length is 20 residues. This CDR3 is CASSPGAGVFFEFSYNEQFF. CDR3 nucleotide sequence: TGTGCCAGCAGCCCCGGAGCGGGAGTATTCTTCGAGTTTTCCTACAATGAGCAGTTCTTC.

This clonotype was counted only a few times. This chain connects TRBV20-1 to TRBJ2-7, with 7 nucleotides matching TRBD1. The V segment lost 3 bases and the J segment 0 bases; nucleotides outside the gene matches: 5. This CDR3 spans 14 amino acids. Germline V CDR1 and CDR2: DFQATT, SNEGSKA (reference sequence). CDR3 nucleotide sequence: TGCAGTGCTAGGGAACAGGGGAGCTCCTACGAGCAGTACTTC. This codes for CSAREQGSSYEQYF.

The J gene is TRBJ2-5, the V gene TRBV9, with D possibly called TRBD1 or TRBD2 (5 bases each). V was trimmed by 2 bases and J by 2 bases, leaving 10 bases between them. This CDR3 spans 14 amino acids. Germline CDR1 reads SGDLS; CDR2 reads YYNGEE. The CDR3 region has the DNA TGTGCCAGCAGCGTCGGGACGGCGCAAGAGACCCAGTACTTC. It encodes CASSVGTAQETQYF.

The chain employs TRBV12-5 and TRBJ2-1; D gene uncertain. TRBJ2-7 matches the DNA end more closely, so the J call is doubtful. Germline V gene lookup returns CDR1 LGHNT and CDR2 FRNRAP. The CDR3 runs to 13 residues. CDR3 nucleotides: TGTGCTAGTGGTTCCGGGTCTATCTACGAGCAGTACTTC. Encoded protein: CASGSGSIYEQYF.

This clonotype was seen more than once but under ten times. V usage is TRBV20-1 and J usage is TRBJ2-1; no definite D call. Between the trimmed V and J ends, which lost 6 bases and 4 bases, there was a span of 10 bases. The CDR3 has 12 residues. CDR1 and CDR2 (germline): DFQATT, SNEGSKA (reference sequence). CDR3 sequence: CSAQTVYNEQFF. The DNA for the CDR3 is TGCAGTGCGCAAACAGTTTACAATGAGCAGTTCTTC.

This clonotype has only a few counts. V and J are TRBV11-1 and TRBJ2-7, with no clear D. Between the trimmed V and J ends, which lost 6 bases and 2 bases, there was a span of 17 bases. From germline, CDR1 is SGHAT and CDR2 FQDESV (reference sequence). The CDR3 is 15 residues long. CDR3 nucleotide sequence: TGTGCCAGCAGACTTAATTACGGAGCCCCCTACGAGCAGTACTTC. It encodes CASRLNYGAPYEQYF.

The chain has TRBV11-2 and TRBJ2-5, with TRBD1 matching 11 bases. The CDR3 length is 14 residues. Trimming cost V 5 bases and J 11 bases; bases outside gene matches: 10. Germline values: CDR1 SGHAT, CDR2 FQNNGV. The CDR3 DNA follows: TGTGCCAGCAGCCATGGACAGGGGGCGAGAGAGCAGTACTTC. Its translation is CASSHGQGAREQYF.

The chain carries TRBV28 and TRBJ1-4; possible D gene TRBD1, 5 bases. In germline, CDR1 is MDHEN, CDR2 SYDVKM. This CDR3 has 16 amino acids. The germline V and J ends were trimmed by 6 bases and 3 bases, with 17 bases remaining between them. The CDR3 DNA reads as TGTGCCAGCAGCCAATTGGGGGGGGGTGCTAATGAAAAACTGTTTTTT. It translates to CASSQLGGGANEKLFF.

This clonotype has more than one count but fewer than ten. This rearrangement joins TRBV3-1 to TRBJ2-5, with 10 nucleotides matching TRBD2. V lost 0 bases and J lost 2; bases outside the gene matches: 6. Per germline, CDR1 LGHDT and CDR2 YNNKEL (reference sequence). The CDR3 has 17 amino acids. For the CDR3, the DNA is TGTGCCAGCAGCCAAGATTTTAGGACTAGCGGTCAAGAGACCCAGTACTTC. Residues: CASSQDFRTSGQETQYF.

This chain connects TRBV6-2 or TRBV6-3 to TRBJ2-5, with a weak D call TRBD1 (5 bases). This CDR3 is built from 15 residues. V lost 8 bases to trimming and J lost 5 bases, with 21 bases between them. Germline CDR1 reads MNHEY; CDR2 reads SVGEGT. CDR3 loop: CASSLGATNAETQYF. CDR3 nucleotide sequence: TGTGCCAGCTCCCTAGGGGCAACAAACGCGGAGACCCAGTACTTC.

This clonotype was seen many times. This chain connects TRBV9 to TRBJ2-5; 11 nucleotides align to TRBD2. The DNA end favors TRBJ2-1, so the J call may be wrong. The V gene's germline CDR1 is SGDLS and CDR2 YYNGEE. The CDR3 consists of 14 residues. CDR3 sequence reads: CASSVSGGANEQFF. CDR3 sequence (DNA): TGTGCCAGCAGCGTTAGCGGGGGGGCGAATGAGCAGTTCTTC.

This clonotype was counted between two and nine times. The V gene is TRBV3-1, the J gene TRBJ2-1, with unresolved D. V was cut by 0 bases and J by 6 bases, with 18 bases left in between. The CDR3 loop spans 17 amino acids. Germline CDR1 is LGHDT and CDR2 is YNNKEL (reference sequence). The CDR3 protein is CASSQDSELWPVNEQFF. CDR3 bases: TGTGCCAGCAGCCAAGATTCGGAGCTATGGCCCGTCAATGAGCAGTTCTTC.

CDR3 amino acids: CSARVRAGETQYF. The CDR3 DNA reads TGCAGTGCTAGAGTACGGGCGGGTGAGACCCAGTACTTC. The rearrangement links TRBV20-1 to TRBJ2-5; possibly TRBD2 for D (5 bases). The germline CDR1 and CDR2 sequences are DFQATT and SNEGSKA (reference sequence). V lost 1 base to trimming and J lost 5 bases, with 11 bases between them. The CDR3 consists of 13 residues.

This clonotype was seen more than once but under ten times. The chain has TRBV24-1 and TRBJ2-7; no reliable D call. Germline values: CDR1 KGHDR, CDR2 SFDVKD. The length of the CDR3 is 14 residues. Trimming removed 9 bases at V and 4 bases at J, with 18 bases between. This chain's CDR3 is CATGSREVGYEQYF. Written as DNA, the CDR3 is TGTGCCACCGGGTCCCGCGAGGTCGGGTACGAGCAGTACTTC.

For the CDR3, the DNA is TGTGCCAGCAGCCAAGAATCGGCTAGCGGGAGGGCCCGTGAGCAGTTCTTC. Translating gives CASSQESASGRAREQFF. The chain couples TRBV4-2 to TRBJ2-1; 12 bases map to TRBD2. The CDR3 totals 17 residues. Germline CDR1 LGHNA, CDR2 YNFKEQ. Losses at the gene ends were 0 bases for V and 9 bases for J; bases not matched to a gene: 9.

This clonotype was found a few times. The rearrangement uses TRBV29-1 and TRBJ2-7; D is unclear. The CDR3 is 13 amino acids. The V end was cut by 4 bases, the J end by 2 bases, with 12 bases between. Germline V gives CDR1 SQVTM, CDR2 ANQGSEA. CDR3 bases: TGCAGCGTTGGGCTCGCCCTGACCTACGAGCAGTACTTC. As protein: CSVGLALTYEQYF.

At least ten counts were recorded for this clonotype. J is TRBJ2-5 and V is TRBV12-3 or TRBV12-4; D unclear. The CDR3 extends over 12 amino acids. Trimming took 3 bases from V and 7 from J, leaving 9 bases between them. CDR3 protein: CASSFGFGTQYF. The CDR3 region has the DNA TGTGCCAGCAGTTTTGGATTTGGGACCCAGTACTTC.

The chain is built from TRBV9 and TRBJ2-1; D uncertain. Trimming took off 0 bases at V and 1 base at J, with 11 bases between the two ends. Per germline, CDR1 SGDLS and CDR2 YYNGEE. The CDR3 covers 16 residues. This chain's CDR3 is CASSVGDLSSYNEQFF. In nucleotides, the CDR3 is TGTGCCAGCAGCGTAGGGGATTTGAGTTCCTACAATGAGCAGTTCTTC. The variable domain in full, completed from reference TRBV9 and TRBJ2-1, reads DSGVTQTPKHLITATGQRVTLRCSPRSGDLSVYWYQQSLDQGLQFLIQYYNGEERAKGNILERFSAQQFPDLHSELNLSSLELGDSALYFCASSVGDLSSYNEQFFGPGTRLTVL.

This chain connects TRBV4-1 to TRBJ2-1; the D gene is possibly TRBD1 (5 bases). There are 17 residues in the CDR3. Trimming pared 0 bases from V and 0 bases from J, leaving 12 bases between. Germline CDR1 MGHRA, CDR2 YSYEKL. CDR3 amino acids: CASSQEPRQSSYNEQFF. CDR3 coding DNA: TGCGCCAGCAGCCAAGAGCCCCGACAGAGCTCCTACAATGAGCAGTTCTTC.

The chain recombines TRBV7-2 with TRBJ1-4, with TRBD1 matching over 9 bases. Germline trimming cut 4 bases from V and 6 bases from J; bases unmatched to any gene: 6. This CDR3 contains 15 residues. Germline-derived CDR1 and CDR2 are SGHTA and FQGNSA. The CDR3 reads CASSYHGTGYEKLFF. The CDR3 region has the DNA TGTGCCAGCAGCTACCACGGGACAGGGTATGAAAAACTGTTTTTT.

V usage is TRBV5-6 and J usage is TRBJ2-7; maybe TRBD1 (5 bases). The CDR3 sequence is 15 residues long. Germline CDR1 and CDR2: SGHDT and YYEEEE. V gave up 0 bases and J gave up 2 bases, with 12 bases separating them. CDR3 nucleotide sequence: TGTGCCAGCAGCTTGGATCCCAGGGCCACCTACGAGCAGTACTTC. As protein: CASSLDPRATYEQYF.